The T cell receptor (beta chain) under discussion was sequenced for a study of blood T cell repertoires in COVID-19 (dated by TCRdb to the early 2020s). The study in broad terms: Collaborator samples came from the United States, Italy and Spain and covered acute and convalescent phases of COVID-19. Deeply sampled blood TCRbeta repertoires from subjects exposed to, actively infected with, or recovered from COVID-19 were included in the dataset. A freely available public database, intended as a resource for researchers studying the immune response to SARS-CoV-2, is where the repertoires were released. Where HLA class I and class II types were available, the types were taken from metadata supplied by the sample provider, not from assay-based typing. The prospective study material was composed of cDNA or gDNA derived from T cells, B-cell-depleted T cells, or PBMCs. The sample metadata nearly always contained a de-identified subject ID, COVID-19 status, age in years and sex. Samples were obtained from the ongoing ImmuneRACE study (first 160 participants) and from about 1,300 subjects provided by 6 global collaborators.

The immunoSEQ Assay, a bias-controlled multiplex PCR, was used to amplify TCRbeta CDR3 regions from genomic DNA. The source study handled its data this way. The number of nucleated cells in each sample was estimated from the amplification of reference gene primers within the assay. To quantify the absolute abundance of each unique TCRbeta CDR3 rearrangement, sequence reads were collapsed and filtered. For each sample, productive Simpson clonality was calculated as the square root of Simpson's diversity index over productive rearrangements. Imported from immuneACCESS, the table was reduced by TCRdb to in-frame sequences with V and J called. These copies leave out some clones; in studies compared against another copy, an unresolved V gene accounts for under half, and the cause of the remainder is not known. V, J and clone size were drawn from that table, and D and trimming were deduced from the DNA. The sample includes 150,000 to 200,000 clones, with 80% to 90% observed a single time. The top ten clonotypes cover roughly 15% of the sample.

Points the paper makes about the study in general: The amount of clinical and demographic metadata varied by source and participant and was provided uncurated.

Notes on this clone: Its antigen remains unidentified. No clone much larger than this one lies a single base away; base qualities are absent.

The germline V gene sets CDR1 to SGHRS and CDR2 to YFSETQ. Trimming removed 4 bases from V and 1 base from J, leaving 9 bases between the germline ends. The CDR3 runs 13 amino acids, cysteine and phenylalanine included. The kept DNA is CDR3 alone, 39 bases in frame from the first base. In Seattle, one collaborating source enrolled patients while the infection was active and tracked those patients longitudinally over the course of disease. Collaborating institutions collected whole blood in K2EDTA tubes following their own protocols. For TCRbeta analysis, collaborator samples were shipped as frozen whole blood, as isolated PBMCs, or as DNA extracted from either sample type.

This receptor was identified in a woman between 70 and 85 years old with COVID-19, enrolled during active disease. The rearrangement combines TRBV5-1 with TRBJ2-7; the D segment cannot be called with confidence. Sample: peripheral blood. CDR3 protein: CASSLSRSYEQYF. The bases read TGCGCCAGCAGCCTATCGAGGTCCTACGAGCAGTACTTC.